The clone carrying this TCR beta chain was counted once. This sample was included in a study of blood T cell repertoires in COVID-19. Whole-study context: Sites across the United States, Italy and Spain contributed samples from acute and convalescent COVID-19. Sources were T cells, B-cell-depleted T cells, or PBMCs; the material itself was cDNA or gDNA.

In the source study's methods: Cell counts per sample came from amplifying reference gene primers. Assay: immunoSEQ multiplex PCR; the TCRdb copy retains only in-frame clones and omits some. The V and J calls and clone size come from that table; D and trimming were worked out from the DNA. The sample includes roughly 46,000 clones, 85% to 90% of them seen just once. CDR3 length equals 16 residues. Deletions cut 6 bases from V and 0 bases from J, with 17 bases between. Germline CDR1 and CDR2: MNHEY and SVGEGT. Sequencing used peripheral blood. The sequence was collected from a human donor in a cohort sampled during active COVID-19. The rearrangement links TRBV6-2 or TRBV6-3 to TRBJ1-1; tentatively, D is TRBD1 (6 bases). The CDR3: CASSLQGFWLNTEAFF. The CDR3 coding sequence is TGTGCCAGCAGCCTCCAGGGGTTCTGGTTGAACACTGAAGCTTTCTTT.